What follows is one T cell receptor beta chain and its context. Using RNA transcripts as the source, TCR beta CDR3 regions were amplified. TCR CDR3 underwent first-round RT-PCR with the HTBI primer set. From the multiplex PCR reads, TCRdb called clonotypes with MiXCR, one entry per CDR3 protein. Of 210,000 or so distinct CDR3 sequences listed, over 15% were seen once; the top ten hold 50%. Patients aged 18 to 65 had newly diagnosed hyperthyroidism lasting under 2 months. Not enrolled were patients with uncontrolled infection, other autoimmune disease, pregnancy or lactation. From around 11 ml of fresh peripheral blood, PBMCs were isolated. Germline V lookup: CDR1 SNHLY, CDR2 FYNNEI. V was trimmed by 6 bases and J by 3 bases, leaving 8 bases between them. This CDR3 is built from 12 residues. The source of the sample is a study of T cells in Graves' hyperthyroidism and ophthalmopathy.

The chain is built from TRBV2 and TRBJ2-5; the D is unclear. The sequence came from a man aged 45-65 years with Graves' hyperthyroidism. The sample taken for sequencing was blood. Here the CDR3 reads CASRGIEETQYF. In nucleotides, the CDR3 is TGTGCCAGCAGGGGGATCGAAGAGACCCAGTACTTC.